A selection of T cell receptor beta chains follows, all from one sample in a study of response to subunit inactivated influenza vaccine. TCRdb called the RT-PCR reads again in MiXCR, with one record for every CDR3 protein. The table has hundreds of thousands of distinct CDR3 sequences, 10% to 15% seen once. The sequencing here drew on PBMCs from blood, taken on the day of vaccination. The receptors were sampled from a man aged 45-65 years who received an inactivated influenza vaccine. Each CDR3 is given with its conserved first and last residue. The D gene is left open where the match is weak. Clone size appears in some rows only: once, few, many, or a class for an expanded clone.

V gene: TRBV7-8; clone size: NA; J gene: TRBJ2-7; D gene: TRBD1; CDR3 DNA: TGTGCCAGCAGCTTAGGGACAGGGTCTTTCTACGAGCAGTACTTC; CDR3 protein: CASSLGTGSFYEQYF
V gene: TRBV7-9; clone size: few; J gene: TRBJ2-3; D gene: NA; CDR3 DNA: TGTGCCAGCAGCCCCGACCTCGATACGCAGTATTTT; CDR3 protein: CASSPDLDTQYF
V gene: TRBV28; clone size: many; J gene: TRBJ2-4; D gene: TRBD1; CDR3 DNA: TGTGCCAGCAGTCCCCCGGACAGGGGTAACATTCAGTACTTC; CDR3 protein: CASSPPDRGNIQYF
V gene: TRBV6-5; clone size: NA; J gene: TRBJ2-7; D gene: TRBD1; CDR3 DNA: TGTGCCAGCAGTACTACCGGGACAGGGGGCTACGAGCAGTACTTC; CDR3 protein: CASSTTGTGGYEQYF
V gene: TRBV11-2; clone size: NA; J gene: TRBJ2-7; D gene: NA; CDR3 DNA: TGTGCCAGCAGCTTAGGAGTTGCGGGGCGCCTCTACGAGCAGTACTTC; CDR3 protein: CASSLGVAGRLYEQYF
V gene: TRBV20-1; clone size: NA; J gene: TRBJ2-3; D gene: NA; CDR3 DNA: TGCAGTGCTCCCCCAGGGCACACAGATACGCAGTATTTT; CDR3 protein: CSAPPGHTDTQYF
V gene: TRBV12-3/TRBV12-4; clone size: NA; J gene: TRBJ2-7; D gene: NA; CDR3 DNA: TGTGCCAGCGGATTCTCCTACGAGCAGTACTTC; CDR3 protein: CASGFSYEQYF
V gene: TRBV5-1; clone size: few; J gene: TRBJ2-3; D gene: NA; CDR3 DNA: TGCGCCAGCAGCTTGGCCGGGCAGGGGAGCACAGATACGCAGTATTTT; CDR3 protein: CASSLAGQGSTDTQYF
V gene: TRBV5-1; clone size: NA; J gene: TRBJ2-1; D gene: TRBD2; CDR3 DNA: TGCGCCAGCAGCTTGGAATTAGCGGGGGGGATCCGGTTCTTC; CDR3 protein: CASSLELAGGIRFF
V gene: TRBV6-1; clone size: NA; J gene: TRBJ2-2; D gene: NA; CDR3 DNA: TGTGCCAGCAGTCGCGACAGGCGGTACACCGGGGAGCTGTTTTTT; CDR3 protein: CASSRDRRYTGELFF
V gene: TRBV3-1; clone size: NA; J gene: TRBJ2-4; D gene: NA; CDR3 DNA: TGTGCCAGCAGCTTCGGGCACCGGGTAGGCGCCAAAAACATTCAGTACTTC; CDR3 protein: CASSFGHRVGAKNIQYF
V gene: TRBV6-1; clone size: once; J gene: TRBJ2-7; D gene: NA; CDR3 DNA: TGTGCCAGCAGTGAAGTTTGGGGTAGAGGCTACGAGCAGTACTTC; CDR3 protein: CASSEVWGRGYEQYF
V gene: TRBV28; clone size: NA; J gene: TRBJ2-2; D gene: NA; CDR3 DNA: TGTGCCAGCAGGCTGAGCTCCTACACCGGGGAGCTGTTTTTT; CDR3 protein: CASRLSSYTGELFF
V gene: TRBV29-1; clone size: few; J gene: TRBJ2-7; D gene: NA; CDR3 DNA: TGCAGCGTTGAAGAGGCAGGTACCTACGAGCAGTACTTC; CDR3 protein: CSVEEAGTYEQYF
V gene: TRBV5-6; clone size: few; J gene: TRBJ2-3; D gene: NA; CDR3 DNA: TGTGCCAGCAGCTTTGTATCGCAAATAGTAAGAGATACGCAGTATTTT; CDR3 protein: CASSFVSQIVRDTQYF
V gene: TRBV29-1; clone size: NA; J gene: TRBJ2-1; D gene: TRBD2; CDR3 DNA: TGCAGCGTACTAGCGGAATACAATGAGCAGTTCTTC; CDR3 protein: CSVLAEYNEQFF
V gene: TRBV24-1; clone size: many; J gene: TRBJ2-5; D gene: TRBD2; CDR3 DNA: TGTGCCACCAGTGACGGACTAGGGGAGACCCAGTACTTC; CDR3 protein: CATSDGLGETQYF
V gene: TRBV28; clone size: few; J gene: TRBJ2-1; D gene: TRBD1; CDR3 DNA: TGTGCCAGCAGTCGGGACAGGGCCAATGAGCAGTTCTTC; CDR3 protein: CASSRDRANEQFF
V gene: TRBV5-5; clone size: NA; J gene: TRBJ1-1; D gene: NA; CDR3 DNA: TGTGCCAGCAGTAAACCGGGCCAGGGAAACACTGAAGCTTTCTTT; CDR3 protein: CASSKPGQGNTEAFF
V gene: TRBV5-1; clone size: few; J gene: TRBJ2-1; D gene: NA; CDR3 DNA: TGCGCCAGCAGCTGGGACTCTCCTTACAATGAGCAGTTCTTC; CDR3 protein: CASSWDSPYNEQFF
V gene: TRBV6-1; clone size: NA; J gene: TRBJ2-7; D gene: NA; CDR3 DNA: TGTGCCAGCAGTGACAATCAGGGGATCGAGCAGTACTTC; CDR3 protein: CASSDNQGIEQYF
V gene: TRBV20-1; clone size: few; J gene: TRBJ2-5; D gene: NA; CDR3 DNA: TGCAGTGCTAGACGTCCGACAGGGAGGGAGACCCAGTACTTC; CDR3 protein: CSARRPTGRETQYF
V gene: TRBV28; clone size: NA; J gene: TRBJ1-1; D gene: NA; CDR3 DNA: TGTGCCAGCAGTACAACCCGACAGGAAGCTTTCTTT; CDR3 protein: CASSTTRQEAFF
V gene: TRBV6-5; clone size: few; J gene: TRBJ2-1; D gene: TRBD2; CDR3 DNA: TGTGCCAGCAGTTCCCAACGTCAGCGGGATATATTTGTTTCTCAGTTCTTC; CDR3 protein: CASSSQRQRDIFVSQFF
V gene: TRBV12-3/TRBV12-4; clone size: NA; J gene: TRBJ2-7; D gene: NA; CDR3 DNA: TGTGCCAGCAGTCCTCGGGGGACCGAGCAGTACTTC; CDR3 protein: CASSPRGTEQYF
V gene: TRBV18; clone size: few; J gene: TRBJ2-7; D gene: TRBD2; CDR3 DNA: TGTGCCAGCTCACCAGGACTAGTCGGTAACTACGAGCAGTACTTC; CDR3 protein: CASSPGLVGNYEQYF
V gene: TRBV4-2; clone size: many; J gene: TRBJ2-4; D gene: NA; CDR3 DNA: TGTGCCAGCAGCCAAGATGGGAAGGGGGGGATTGGCAAAAACATTCAGTACTTC; CDR3 protein: CASSQDGKGGIGKNIQYF